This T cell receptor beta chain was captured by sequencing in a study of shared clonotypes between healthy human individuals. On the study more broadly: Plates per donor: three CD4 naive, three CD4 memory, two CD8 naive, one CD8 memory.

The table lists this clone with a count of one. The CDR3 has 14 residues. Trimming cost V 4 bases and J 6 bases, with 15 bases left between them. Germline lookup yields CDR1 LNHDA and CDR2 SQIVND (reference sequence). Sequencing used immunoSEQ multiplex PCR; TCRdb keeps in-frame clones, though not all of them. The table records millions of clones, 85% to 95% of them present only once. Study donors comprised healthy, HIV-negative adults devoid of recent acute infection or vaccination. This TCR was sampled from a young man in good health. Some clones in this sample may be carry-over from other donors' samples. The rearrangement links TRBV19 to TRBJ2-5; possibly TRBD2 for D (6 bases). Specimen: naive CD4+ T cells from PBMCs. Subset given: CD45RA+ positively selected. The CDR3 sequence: CASSTTGTSKTQYF. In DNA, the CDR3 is TGTGCCAGTAGTACGACCGGGACTTCGAAGACCCAGTACTTC.